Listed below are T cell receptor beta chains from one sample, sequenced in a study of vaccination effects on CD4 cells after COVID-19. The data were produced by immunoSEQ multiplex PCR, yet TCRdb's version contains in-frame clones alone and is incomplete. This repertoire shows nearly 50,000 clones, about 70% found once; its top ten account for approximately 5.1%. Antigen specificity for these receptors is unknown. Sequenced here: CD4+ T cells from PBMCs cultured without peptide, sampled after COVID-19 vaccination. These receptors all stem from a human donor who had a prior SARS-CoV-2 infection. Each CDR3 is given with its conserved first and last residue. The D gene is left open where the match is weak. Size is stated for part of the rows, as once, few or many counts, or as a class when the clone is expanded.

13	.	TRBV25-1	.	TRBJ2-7	TGTGCCAGCAGTCGTCCGGGTTCCTACGAGCAGTACTTC	CASSRPGSYEQYF
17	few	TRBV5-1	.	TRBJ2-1	TGCGCCAGCAGCTTGGGTGGGGGCCTTAGCTCCTACAATGAGCAGTTCTTC	CASSLGGGLSSYNEQFF
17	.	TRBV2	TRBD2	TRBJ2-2	TGTGCCAGCAGAATACTAGCGGGAGGGCCGAACACCGGGGAGCTGTTTTTT	CASRILAGGPNTGELFF
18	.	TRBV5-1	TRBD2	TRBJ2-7	TGCGCCAGCAGCTCCAGCGGGAGGATCATCGGTGGGTCCTACGAGCAGTACTTC	CASSSSGRIIGGSYEQYF
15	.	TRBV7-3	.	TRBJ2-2	TGTGCCAGCAGCAACCAACGGGGGAACACCGGGGAGCTGTTTTTT	CASSNQRGNTGELFF
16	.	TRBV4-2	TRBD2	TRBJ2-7	TGTGCCAGCAGCCGGACTAGCGGGACCCGAACCTACGAGCAGTACTTC	CASSRTSGTRTYEQYF
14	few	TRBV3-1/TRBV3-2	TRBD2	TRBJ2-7	TGTGCCAGCAGCCCGGCGGGCCGGGAGGCCGAGCAGTACTTC	CASSPAGREAEQYF
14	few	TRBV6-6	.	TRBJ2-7	TGTGCCAGCAGTTACGGCCAGACTACGGGCAGCCAGTACTTC	CASSYGQTTGSQYF
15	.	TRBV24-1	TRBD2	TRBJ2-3	TGTGCCACCAGTCATAGCGGGGGGGCCACAGATACGCAGTATTTT	CATSHSGGATDTQYF
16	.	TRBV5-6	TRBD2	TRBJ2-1	TGTGCCAGCAGCTTCCTAGGACTAGCGGCAAACAATGAGCAGTTCTTC	CASSFLGLAANNEQFF
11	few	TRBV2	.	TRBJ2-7	TGTGCCGGGGGGACCGAGCACGAGCAGTACTTC	CAGGTEHEQYF
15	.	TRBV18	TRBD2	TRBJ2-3	TGTGCCAGCTCACCATCTTACGGGACGGGGGGTACGCAGTATTTT	CASSPSYGTGGTQYF
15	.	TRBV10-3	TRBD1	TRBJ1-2	TGTGCCATCAGTGAGCCGGGACAGGGAATCTATGGCTACACCTTC	CAISEPGQGIYGYTF
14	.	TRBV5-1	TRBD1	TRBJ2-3	TGCGCCAGCAGCAGCGCACAGGGGGCAGATACGCAGTATTTT	CASSSAQGADTQYF
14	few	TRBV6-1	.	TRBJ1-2	TGTGCCAGCAGTGAAAGGGGGGATAGCTATGGCTACACCTTC	CASSERGDSYGYTF
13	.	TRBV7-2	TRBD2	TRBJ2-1	TGTGCCAGCAGTTCTCCTACCGGGACTATCGGCTTCTTC	CASSSPTGTIGFF
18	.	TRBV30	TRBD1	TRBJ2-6	TGTGCCTGGAGTCGGGGACAGGAGGTACAAACTGGGGCCAACGTCCTGACTTTC	CAWSRGQEVQTGANVLTF
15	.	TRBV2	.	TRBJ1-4	TGTGCCAGCAGTGTGGACGGACAAACTAATGAAAAACTGTTTTTT	CASSVDGQTNEKLFF
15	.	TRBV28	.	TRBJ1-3	TGTGCCAGCAGTTTCGGTGGAAGCTCTGGAAACACCATATATTTT	CASSFGGSSGNTIYF
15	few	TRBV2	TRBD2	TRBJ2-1	TGTGCCAGCTCCCCGCGGCGGGGGGGCTATAGTGAGCAGTTCTTC	CASSPRRGGYSEQFF
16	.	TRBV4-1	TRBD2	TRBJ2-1	TGCGCCAGCAGCCGGTTTATGCTAGCGGGGGTCAATGAGCAGTTCTTC	CASSRFMLAGVNEQFF
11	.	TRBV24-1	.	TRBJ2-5	TGTGCCACCAGTGGGGCGGGGACCCAGTACTTC	CATSGAGTQYF
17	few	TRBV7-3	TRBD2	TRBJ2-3	TGTGCCAGCAGCTTAAGTGGCGGGAGGGCTAGCACAGATACGCAGTATTTT	CASSLSGGRASTDTQYF
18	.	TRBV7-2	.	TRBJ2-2	TGTGCCAGCAGCTTAGAACTAGCATCCTTACTTAACACCGGGGAGCTGTTTTTT	CASSLELASLLNTGELFF
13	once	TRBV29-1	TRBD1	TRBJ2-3	TGCAGCGCGCGGACAGGGTGGGCAGATACGCAGTATTTT	CSARTGWADTQYF
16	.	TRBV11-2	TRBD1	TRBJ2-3	TGTGCCAGCAGCTTAATCAGGGGGCGCGATTTGCGTACGCAGTATTTT	CASSLIRGRDLRTQYF
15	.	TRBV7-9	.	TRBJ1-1	TGTGCCAGCAGCTCGGGAACGTATGGAGCTGCTGAAGCTTTCTTT	CASSSGTYGAAEAFF
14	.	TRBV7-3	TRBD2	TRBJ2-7	TGTGCCAGCAGCCCTAGGACTAGTTCAGGCGAGCAGTACTTC	CASSPRTSSGEQYF
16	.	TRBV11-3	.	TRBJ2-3	TGTGCCAGCAGCCTAAGCGCCTGGGACGGCACAGATACGCAGTATTTT	CASSLSAWDGTDTQYF
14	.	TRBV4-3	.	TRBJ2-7	TGCGCCAGCAGCCAAGACCAGGACCCGTACGAGCAGTACTTC	CASSQDQDPYEQYF
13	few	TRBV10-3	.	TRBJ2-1	TGTGCCATCAGTGAGGAACGGTACAATGAGCAGTTCTTC	CAISEERYNEQFF
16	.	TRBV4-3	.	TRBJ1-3	TGCGCCAGCAGCCAAGATTACGTAGGGCAGATGGACACCATATATTTT	CASSQDYVGQMDTIYF
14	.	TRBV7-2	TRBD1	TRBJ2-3	TGTGCCAGCAGTCCGGGACAGATAAGAGATACGCAGTATTTT	CASSPGQIRDTQYF
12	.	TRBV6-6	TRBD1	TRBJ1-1	TGTGCCAGCAGTGGGGACAGCCGAGAAGCTTTCTTT	CASSGDSREAFF
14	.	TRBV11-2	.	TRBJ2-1	TGTGCCAGCAGCTCGAACAGGGCTTACAATGAGCAGTTCTTC	CASSSNRAYNEQFF